This TCR beta chain comes out of a study of T cell repertoires in cytomegalovirus infection. Study as a whole: It was recently identified HLA-C-restricted and well-studied HLA-B-restricted CMV epitopes that the study used. It can be stated that public TCR beta signatures indicated CMV infection as well as a matching HLA type.

TCRdb re-analysed the reads in MiXCR, keeping a single row per CDR3 protein. Among under 200,000 distinct CDR3 sequences listed, about 20% were seen once. Overall study findings and caveats: The ex vivo response was dominated by HLA-C-restricted CMV-specific TCR beta clonotypes.

This clonotype was found a few times. The antigen remains unidentified. V shed 6 bases and J shed 6 bases, with 11 bases lying between them. The CDR3 is made up of 12 amino acids. The clonotype comes from a human donor in good health (CMV status not recorded). Some clones in this sample may be carry-over from other donors' samples. This specimen was CD8+ T cells from cultured PBMCs, taken from culture after CMV antigen stimulation. J is TRBJ1-1 and V is TRBV12-3 or TRBV12-4; D unclear. CDR3 sequence: CASSLGSPEAFF. The CDR3, as DNA: TGTGCCAGCAGCCTTGGTAGCCCTGAAGCTTTCTTT.